This TCR beta chain stems from a study of technical replicates of blood from several donors. Assay: immunoSEQ multiplex PCR; the TCRdb copy retains only in-frame clones and omits some. Of 45,000 to 65,000 clones listed, about 96% are singletons. The source of this sequence is a human donor in good health. Some clones in this sample may be carry-over from other donors' samples. The specimen was PBMCs.

CDR3 protein: CASSPSVADTQYF. The CDR3 coding sequence is TGTGCCAGCAGCCCCAGTGTCGCAGATACGCAGTATTTT. V is TRBV6-1 and J is TRBJ2-3, with no clear D. Germline CDR1 reads MNHNS; CDR2 reads SASEGT. CDR3 length: 13 amino acids. Trimming cost V 6 bases and J 4 bases, with 11 bases left between them.